These 13 T cell receptor beta chains were sequenced from one sample in a study of T cells in Graves' hyperthyroidism and ophthalmopathy. TCR beta CDR3 regions were amplified from RNA. In the first-round RT-PCR of the TCR CDR3, the HTBI primer set was used. TCRdb reanalysed the multiplex PCR reads using MiXCR and keeps one entry per CDR3 protein. Of about 290,000 distinct CDR3 sequences in the sample, about 14% are singletons; the top ten hold roughly 8.5%. Source material: blood. These receptors came from a woman in her 30s with Graves' hyperthyroidism that later progressed to Graves' ophthalmopathy.

This clonotype was seen at least ten times. This chain connects TRBV7-3 to TRBJ1-1; D perhaps matches TRBD1 (6 bases). Germline V gene data show CDR1 as SGHTA and CDR2 as FQGTGA. The CDR3 totals 14 residues. Trimming pared 5 bases from V and 4 bases from J, leaving 14 bases between. The CDR3 nucleotides are TGTGCCAGCAGCCCGGGGGGGGCGGGCACTGAAGCTTTCTTT. Protein product: CASSPGGAGTEAFF. Complete variable domain (other parts from reference TRBV7-3 and TRBJ1-1): GAGVSQTPSNKVTEKGKYVELRCDPISGHTALYWYRQSLGQGPEFLIYFQGTGAADDSGLPNDRFFAVRPEGSVSTLKIQRTERGDSAVYLCASSPGGAGTEAFFGQGTRLTVV.

CDR3 region: CASSQGPGTSGYEQYF. Here the CDR3 DNA reads TGCGCCAGCAGCCAAGGTCCGGGCACTAGCGGGTACGAGCAGTACTTC. The chain carries TRBV4-3 and TRBJ2-7; 9 bases match TRBD2. This CDR3 region has 16 residues. After removal of 1 base from V and 4 bases from J, the junction contained 8 bases not matched to a gene. In germline, CDR1 is LGHNA, CDR2 YSLEER.

At least ten counts were recorded for this clonotype. V is TRBV28 and J is TRBJ1-5; 8 nucleotides line up with TRBD1. The germline V gene encodes CDR1 MDHEN and CDR2 SYDVKM. The CDR3 spans 17 residues. J lost 4 bases, V lost 3 bases, and 11 bases had no gene match. Here the CDR3 DNA reads TGTGCCAGCAGTTTTTCTTCCAGGGGGCGATTAAATCAGCCCCAGCATTTT. Residues: CASSFSSRGRLNQPQHF.

This clonotype came up a few times. The rearrangement joins TRBV6-6 to TRBJ2-7; the D is unclear. This CDR3 contains 12 residues. V lost 2 bases, J lost 5 bases, and 7 bases lay in between. The germline CDR1 and CDR2 sequences are MNHNY and SVGAGI (reference sequence). The chain's CDR3 is CASSYGQNEQYF. The CDR3, as DNA: TGTGCCAGCAGTTACGGGCAGAACGAGCAGTACTTC.

This clonotype appeared many times. The gene calls are TRBV3-2 and TRBJ2-7; TRBD2, the table's D call, lacks a check against the DNA. TRBV3-2 is flagged as a pseudogene. CDR3 length: 15 residues. CDR3 loop: CASSPRRGLAYEQYF. DNA for the CDR3: TGTGCCAGCAGCCCGCGCCGGGGACTGGCCTACGAGCAGTACTTC.

This clonotype has a count of ten or more. CDR3 nucleotide sequence: TGTGCCAGCAGCGACCGGACAGGGGCGCACGAGCAGTACTTC. Translating gives CASSDRTGAHEQYF. This chain uses TRBV9 with TRBJ2-7, with 9 positions matching TRBD1. Germline V CDR1 and CDR2: SGDLS, YYNGEE. Unmatched junction bases numbered 6, after V lost 3 bases and J lost 5 bases. CDR3 size: 14 residues.

This clonotype came up many times. This chain joins TRBV14 and TRBJ2-5; 14 nucleotides line up with TRBD2. The V gene end was trimmed by 3 bases and the J gene end by 3 bases; junction bases not matched to a gene: 3. Germline V CDR1 and CDR2: SGHDN, FVKESK. The CDR3 is 16 amino acids. In nucleotides, the CDR3 is TGTGCCAGCAGCCAGCGGACTAGCGGGAGGAAAGAGACCCAGTACTTC. It is translated as CASSQRTSGRKETQYF. The whole variable domain, remainder taken from reference TRBV14 and TRBJ2-5, is EAGVTQFPSHSVIEKGQTVTLRCDPISGHDNLYWYRRVMGKEIKFLLHFVKESKQDESGMPNNRFLAERTGGTYSTLKVQPAELEDSGVYFCASSQRTSGRKETQYFGPGTRLLVL.

This clonotype was detected many times. The V gene is TRBV7-6, the J gene TRBJ2-7, with 7 bases fitting TRBD2. The germline CDR1 and CDR2 sequences are SGHVS and FNYEAQ. V shed 3 bases and J 5 bases; nucleotides not matched to a gene: 13. There are 16 residues in the CDR3. The CDR3 DNA reads TGTGCCAGCAGCTTTGGCGGGAGTGCTCAGTCGGACGAGCAGTACTTC. This codes for CASSFGGSAQSDEQYF.

This clonotype came up many times. The V call is TRBV28, the J call TRBJ1-2; D call uncertain. V lost 6 bases, J lost 4 bases, and 6 bases lay in between. The CDR3 consists of 11 residues. The germline CDR1 and CDR2 sequences are MDHEN and SYDVKM. CDR3 residues: CASSLTYGYTF. The CDR3 nucleotides read TGTGCCAGCAGCTTAACCTATGGCTACACCTTC.

This clonotype was seen ten or more times. The chain joins TRBV12-3 or TRBV12-4 to TRBJ2-7; 9 bases line up with TRBD1. V gave up 6 bases and J gave up 7 bases; unmatched junction bases: 10. This CDR3 has 14 amino acids. The CDR3 protein is CASREGTGMWEQYF. CDR3 DNA sequence: TGTGCCAGCAGGGAGGGGACAGGGATGTGGGAGCAGTACTTC.

This clonotype was observed many times. V gene TRBV7-9 combines with J gene TRBJ1-1, with D possibly matching TRBD1 (5 bases). CDR1 and CDR2 (germline): SEHNR, FQNEAQ (reference sequence). This CDR3 has 15 amino acids. V was shortened by 2 bases and J by 11 bases, with 21 bases between the two germline ends. The CDR3 DNA reads TGTGCCAGCAGCTTAAGTAGCACAGGCACCTTTGGGGCTTTCTTT. Protein sequence: CASSLSSTGTFGAFF.

This clonotype was detected ten times or more. The rearrangement links TRBV20-1 to TRBJ2-7; no firm D call. The germline V gene has CDR1 DFQATT and CDR2 SNEGSKA (reference sequence). Trimming left V 0 bases short and J 0 bases short, with 9 bases between. This CDR3 contains 14 residues. This chain's CDR3 is CSARDAVSSYEQYF. CDR3 sequence (DNA): TGCAGTGCTAGAGATGCAGTTAGCTCCTACGAGCAGTACTTC.

A few counts support this clonotype. The chain joins TRBV24-1 to TRBJ2-2; no definite D call. The CDR3 is 12 residues long. The V and J ends lost 5 bases and 0 bases respectively, with 0 bases between them. CDR1 is KGHDR and CDR2 is SFDVKD in the germline V gene. CDR3 amino acids: CATSANTGELFF. For the CDR3, the DNA is TGTGCCACCAGTGCGAACACCGGGGAGCTGTTTTTT.